The 31 T cell receptor beta chains below were found in one sample sequenced in a study of cytomegalovirus exposure and HLA in healthy donors. Primers included in the PCR were 60 Vbeta and 13 Jbeta primers. This table comes from immunoSEQ multiplex PCR, and its TCRdb copy is limited to in-frame clones, with some not included. The sample holds about 160,000 clones; around nine tenths are singletons and the top ten take 0.75% to 0.95%. The sample consisted of PBMCs. These receptors originate from a woman between 25 and 40 years old in good health and CMV-seronegative.

The table lists this clone with a count of one. This rearrangement joins TRBV30 to TRBJ2-2; no clear D. V was clipped by 3 bases and J by 3 bases, with 11 bases between them. This CDR3 spans 14 amino acids. The V gene's germline CDR1 is GTSNPN and CDR2 SVGIG (reference sequence). The CDR3 DNA is TGTGCCTGGAGGCGACAAAAATACACCGGGGAGCTGTTTTTT. This sequence encodes CAWRRQKYTGELFF.

The chain employs TRBV11-2 and TRBJ1-4; D unclear. Trimming took off 5 bases at V and 4 bases at J, with 8 bases between the two ends. This CDR3 is built from 13 residues. CDR1 and CDR2 (germline): SGHAT, FQNNGV. CDR3 in amino acids: CASSPGSNEKLFF. The CDR3 DNA reads as TGTGCCAGCAGCCCTGGGAGTAATGAAAAACTGTTTTTT. The whole variable domain, filled in from reference TRBV11-2 and TRBJ1-4, reads EAGVAQSPRYKIIEKRQSVAFWCNPISGHATLYWYQQILGQGPKLLIQFQNNGVVDDSQLPKDRFSAERLKGVDSTLKIQPAKLEDSAVYLCASSPGSNEKLFFGSGTQLSVL.

This rearrangement joins TRBV5-1 to TRBJ2-3; 9 bases agree with TRBD1. V shed 4 bases and J 3 bases; nucleotides not matched to a gene: 12. Germline V gives CDR1 SGHRS, CDR2 YFSETQ. This CDR3 is 17 amino acids long. CDR3 protein: CASSLNSPGQGTDTQYF. The CDR3 nucleotides are TGCGCCAGCAGCCTCAACTCGCCGGGACAGGGAACAGATACGCAGTATTTT.

The table lists this clone with a count of one. The chain joins TRBV30 to TRBJ2-7; D perhaps matches TRBD2 (5 bases). Germline V CDR1 and CDR2: GTSNPN, SVGIG (reference sequence). The CDR3 has 13 residues. V was clipped by 0 bases and J by 0 bases, with 6 bases between them. In DNA, the CDR3 is TGTGCCTGGAGTGTAGGGAGCTCCTACGAGCAGTACTTC. Its protein is CAWSVGSSYEQYF.

The chain combines TRBV25-1 with TRBJ2-6; 7 nucleotides line up with TRBD2. With V trimmed by 4 bases and J by 2 bases, 5 bases remained unmatched. CDR1 and CDR2 from the germline V gene are MGHDK and SYGVNS. This CDR3 region has 16 residues. Here the CDR3 reads CASSGLGGTGANVLTF. CDR3 sequence (DNA): TGTGCCAGCAGTGGACTCGGGGGGACTGGGGCCAACGTCCTGACTTTC.

The gene calls are TRBV7-2 and TRBJ1-1; D unresolved. The V gene's germline CDR1 is SGHTA and CDR2 FQGNSA. The CDR3 spans 14 residues. Trimming took 5 bases from V and 0 from J, leaving 10 bases between them. The CDR3 region has the DNA TGTGCCAGCAGCACTTTCCTTTTGAACACTGAAGCTTTCTTT. This sequence encodes CASSTFLLNTEAFF.

As regards this clone: Germline and junction disagree at one end, which may indicate a read error. This sample includes further DNA sequences coding for the same CDR3. The rearrangement links TRBV15 to TRBJ1-4, with 8 positions matching TRBD1. The CDR3 is 12 residues long. CDR1 is LNHNV, CDR2 YYDKDF, per germline (reference sequence). As DNA, the CDR3 is TGTGCCACCAGCGGAGACAGGGGTGCACTGTTTTTT. Its protein product is CATSGDRGALFF.

The chain couples TRBV18 to TRBJ2-6, with D hard to call. Germline V gene sequence: CDR1 KGHSH, CDR2 LQKENI. The V end was cut by 3 bases, the J end by 0 bases, with 6 bases between. This CDR3 has 15 residues. Here the CDR3 DNA reads TGTGCCAGCTCACCGAGGCTCTCTGGGGCCAACGTCCTGACTTTC. Translation: CASSPRLSGANVLTF.

The V and J genes are TRBV30 and TRBJ2-2; 15 bases line up with TRBD2. Germline V gene sequence: CDR1 GTSNPN, CDR2 SVGIG (reference sequence). CDR3 length equals 17 residues. After removal of 1 base from V and 6 bases from J, the junction contained 6 bases not matched to a gene. CDR3 bases: TGTGCCTGGAGTGGTGGACTAGCGGGAGGGCCGTCCGGGGAGCTGTTTTTT. Protein: CAWSGGLAGGPSGELFF.

This chain uses TRBV6-5 with TRBJ2-1, with TRBD2 identical over 7 bases. CDR1 is MNHEY, CDR2 SVGAGI, per germline. J lost 9 bases, V lost 6 bases, and 8 bases had no gene match. This CDR3 has 13 amino acids. The CDR3, as DNA: TGTGCCAGCAGACCGACTGGGGGGGGTGAGCAGTTCTTC. It translates to CASRPTGGGEQFF.

Only one count was recorded for this clone. The chain combines TRBV27 with TRBJ1-2; 7 bases map to TRBD1. The junction had 6 bases not matched to a gene; V was cut back by 5 bases and J by 0 bases. Germline V gene lookup returns CDR1 MNHEY and CDR2 SMNVEV (reference sequence). CDR3 size: 15 residues. This CDR3 reads CASSTHGTANYGYTF. Here the CDR3 DNA reads TGTGCCAGCAGTACCCACGGGACAGCTAACTATGGCTACACCTTC.

A few counts support this clone. The V call is TRBV2, the J call TRBJ2-3; 7 bases line up with TRBD2. Germline loops: CDR1 SNHLY, CDR2 FYNNEI. The V and J ends lost 4 bases and 6 bases, in that order; junction bases with no gene match: 1. This CDR3 has 12 residues. The CDR3 DNA is TGTGCCAGCAGTGGGACTAGGGATACGCAGTATTTT. Its translation: CASSGTRDTQYF.

J is TRBJ2-1 and V is TRBV7-2, with 8 bases aligning to TRBD2. V was pared by 5 bases and J by 5 bases, with 8 bases of the junction left unmatched. Germline V CDR1 and CDR2: SGHTA, FQGNSA. The CDR3 is 15 residues long. In DNA, the CDR3 is TGTGCCAGCAGCGCCGGGACTAGGAGAGACAATGAGCAGTTCTTC. Translating it yields CASSAGTRRDNEQFF.

In this sample, this clone turned up once. The genes are TRBV18 and TRBJ1-5; 8 nucleotides match TRBD1. This CDR3 region has 16 residues. V gave up 3 bases and J gave up 0 bases; unmatched junction bases: 4. Germline CDR1 reads KGHSH; CDR2 reads LQKENI. The CDR3 protein is CASSPGTGASNQPQHF. The DNA for the CDR3 is TGTGCCAGCTCACCCGGGACAGGCGCTAGCAATCAGCCCCAGCATTTT.

The chain employs TRBV7-9 and TRBJ1-1; D is ambiguous. CDR3 length: 12 amino acids. CDR1 is SEHNR and CDR2 is FQNEAQ in the germline V gene (reference sequence). The CDR3 sequence: CAMVRLNTEAFF. CDR3 coding DNA: TGTGCTATGGTCAGATTGAACACTGAAGCTTTCTTT.

In this sample, this clone turned up once. V usage is TRBV28 and J usage is TRBJ2-3; 9 bases are shared with TRBD2. V was clipped by 7 bases and J by 0 bases; unmatched bases: 2. The CDR3 loop spans 14 amino acids. The V gene's germline CDR1 is MDHEN and CDR2 SYDVKM. Here the CDR3 reads CASILAGSTDTQYF. CDR3 DNA: TGTGCCAGCATCCTAGCGGGAAGCACAGATACGCAGTATTTT.

The genes are TRBV4-3 and TRBJ1-6; D unresolved. The germline CDR1 and CDR2 sequences are LGHNA and YSLEER. The V gene lost 1 base and the J gene lost 4 bases, with 8 bases spanning the gap. There are 15 residues in the CDR3. The CDR3 sequence: CASSQVGGYNSPLHF. In DNA form, the CDR3 reads TGCGCCAGCAGCCAAGTTGGCGGGTATAATTCACCCCTCCACTTT.

The V and J genes are TRBV6-5 and TRBJ1-5; no definite D call. Germline CDR1 and CDR2: MNHEY and SVGAGI. CDR3 length equals 13 residues. Trimming left V 0 bases short and J 5 bases short, with 5 bases between. The CDR3 DNA reads TGTGCCAGCAGTTACTCTCCTTATCAGCCCCAGCATTTT. It translates to CASSYSPYQPQHF.

The chain recombines TRBV14 with TRBJ2-1; TRBD1 matches 7 bases. The germline V gene encodes CDR1 SGHDN and CDR2 FVKESK. The CDR3 spans 18 residues. The V gene end was trimmed by 0 bases and the J gene end by 0 bases; junction bases not matched to a gene: 8. CDR3: CASSQDPRTGSSYNEQFF. The CDR3 coding sequence is TGTGCCAGCAGCCAAGATCCCCGGACAGGAAGCTCCTACAATGAGCAGTTCTTC.

The chain recombines TRBV5-5 with TRBJ2-5, with D possibly matching TRBD1 (6 bases). CDR1 SGHKS and CDR2 YYEKEE come from the germline V gene (reference sequence). The CDR3 sequence is 13 residues long. Trimming took off 6 bases at V and 5 bases at J, with 14 bases between the two ends. CDR3 protein: CASIQGIGETQYF. CDR3 nucleotides: TGTGCCAGCATCCAGGGGATAGGTGAGACCCAGTACTTC.

The rearrangement uses TRBV10-3 and TRBJ2-2, with a tentative D call TRBD2 (6 bases). CDR3 length: 15 amino acids. Germline V gene data show CDR1 as ENHRY and CDR2 as SYGVKD. Trimming pared 3 bases from V and 1 base from J, leaving 9 bases between. CDR3 coding DNA: TGTGCCATCAGTGAAGTCGGGGGGAACACCGGGGAGCTGTTTTTT. Its translation is CAISEVGGNTGELFF.

Only a few counts were recorded for this clone. As DNA, the CDR3 is TGTGCCAGCAGGCCAACAGGGGGCGCGGGTGGTGGCTACACCTTC. Its protein is CASRPTGGAGGGYTF. This chain links TRBV6-5 with TRBJ1-2, with 9 bases lining up with TRBD1. This CDR3 region has 15 residues. V dropped 6 bases and J dropped 7; count of bases not matched to a gene: 12. CDR1 MNHEY and CDR2 SVGAGI come from the germline V gene.

The chain employs TRBV18 and TRBJ2-3; D gene uncertain. V shed 3 bases and J shed 6 bases, with 13 bases lying between them. This CDR3 region has 14 residues. CDR1 is KGHSH and CDR2 is LQKENI in the germline V gene. This chain's CDR3 is CASSPLPGIDTQYF. The DNA for the CDR3 is TGTGCCAGCTCACCCCTCCCGGGTATCGATACGCAGTATTTT. Full variable domain (outside the CDR3, taken from reference TRBV18 and TRBJ2-3): NAGVMQNPRHLVRRRGQEARLRCSPMKGHSHVYWYRQLPEEGLKFMVYLQKENIIDESGMPKERFSAEFPKEGPSILRIQQVVRGDSAAYFCASSPLPGIDTQYFGPGTRLTVL.

This clone showed up just once. CDR3 amino acids: CASSPLGTGAENTEAFF. Here the CDR3 DNA reads TGTGCCAGCAGCCCCCTCGGGACAGGGGCCGAGAACACTGAAGCTTTCTTT. The rearrangement uses TRBV7-7 and TRBJ1-1; 10 nucleotides agree with TRBD1. Germline lookup yields CDR1 SSHAT and CDR2 FNYEAQ (reference sequence). The CDR3 is 17 amino acids. V shed 5 bases and J 1 base; nucleotides not matched to a gene: 10.

This rearrangement joins TRBV5-1 to TRBJ2-7, with a tentative D call TRBD1 (6 bases). Germline V gene lookup returns CDR1 SGHRS and CDR2 YFSETQ. The CDR3 spans 13 residues. Deletions cut 5 bases from V and 3 bases from J, with 12 bases between. CDR3 sequence (DNA): TGCGCCAGCAGTAGGGGGACCTACTACGAGCAGTACTTC. Its translation is CASSRGTYYEQYF. The whole variable domain, remainder taken from reference TRBV5-1 and TRBJ2-7, is KAGVTQTPRYLIKTRGQQVTLSCSPISGHRSVSWYQQTPGQGLQFLFEYFSETQRNKGNFPGRFSGRQFSNSRSEMNVSTLELGDSALYLCASSRGTYYEQYFGPGTRLTVT.

CDR3 nucleotides: TGCGCCAGCAGCCATACCGGGACAGAGTCTGGCTACACCTTC. This encodes CASSHTGTESGYTF. The rearrangement joins TRBV5-1 to TRBJ1-2, with TRBD1 matching 7 bases. The V gene end was trimmed by 4 bases and the J gene end by 7 bases; junction bases not matched to a gene: 10. Germline V CDR1 and CDR2: SGHRS, YFSETQ. This CDR3 comprises 14 residues.

This chain connects TRBV9 to TRBJ2-6; D may be TRBD1 (6 bases). V lost 0 bases and J lost 1, with 14 bases in between. This CDR3 has 18 residues. Germline V gene sequence: CDR1 SGDLS, CDR2 YYNGEE. CDR3 protein: CASSVEGGGSSGANVLTF. CDR3 coding DNA: TGTGCCAGCAGCGTAGAAGGGGGTGGGAGTTCTGGGGCCAACGTCCTGACTTTC.

The chain employs TRBV9 and TRBJ2-7, with 9 bases matching TRBD2. CDR1 SGDLS and CDR2 YYNGEE come from the germline V gene. Unmatched junction bases numbered 7, after V lost 0 bases and J lost 6 bases. The CDR3 loop spans 15 amino acids. In nucleotides, the CDR3 is TGTGCCAGCAGCGTAGGGGCTAGCGGGGCGGGCGAGCAGTACTTC. Protein sequence: CASSVGASGAGEQYF.

This clone has only one observation. This sequence joins TRBV11-2 and TRBJ2-3, with 8 bases aligning to TRBD2. Germline lookup yields CDR1 SGHAT and CDR2 FQNNGV. The CDR3 runs 15 residues. The J segment lost 0 bases and the V segment lost 3 bases, leaving 2 bases of the junction unmatched. The CDR3 coding sequence is TGTGCCAGCAGCTTGCGGGAGGCTAGCACAGATACGCAGTATTTT. Encoded protein: CASSLREASTDTQYF.

This chain joins TRBV7-8 and TRBJ1-1; D gene ambiguous. CDR1 and CDR2 from the germline V gene are SGHVS and FQNEAQ. The CDR3 loop spans 17 amino acids. The germline V and J ends were trimmed by 2 bases and 0 bases, with 16 bases remaining between them. CDR3 protein: CASSLSRYALLNTEAFF. CDR3 sequence (DNA): TGTGCCAGCAGCTTATCGCGGTACGCGCTTCTGAACACTGAAGCTTTCTTT. Based on the CDR3 plus reference TRBV7-8 and TRBJ1-1, the full variable domain is GAGVSQSPRYKVAKRGQDVALRCDPISGHVSLFWYQQALGQGPEFLTYFQNEAQLDKSGLPSDRFFAERPEGSVSTLKIQRTQQEDSAVYLCASSLSRYALLNTEAFFGQGTRLTVV.

The chain is built from TRBV5-1 and TRBJ2-7, with 10 positions matching TRBD1. The CDR3 totals 15 residues. Germline assignment: CDR1 SGHRS and CDR2 YFSETQ. The trim removed 0 bases at V and 3 bases at J, leaving 3 bases unmatched. CDR3 coding DNA: TGCGCCAGCAGCTTGGCCGGGACAGGGGACTACGAGCAGTACTTC. Protein sequence: CASSLAGTGDYEQYF.